Described below is a single TCR beta chain sequence and its context. What it recognizes is unknown. With 60 Vbeta and 13 Jbeta primers, the PCR was carried out. Using immunoSEQ multiplex PCR, the repertoire was profiled, and TCRdb retains in-frame clones only, with some absent. Here the sample spans 150,000 to 200,000 clones, roughly 13% being singletons. CDR1 and CDR2 (germline): MNHNY, SVGAGI (reference sequence). The CDR3 extends over 14 amino acids. With 6 bases clipped from V and 1 base from J, the junction kept 4 bases outside the gene matches. This entry belongs to a study of cytomegalovirus exposure and HLA in healthy donors. Broader study findings: Further analysis, carried out later, found HLA-associated TCR beta chains more clonally expanded than equally common other chains.

The receptor was isolated from a man between 50 and 59 years old in good health and CMV-seropositive. The rearrangement joins TRBV6-6 to TRBJ2-3; 7 bases are a match to TRBD1. The specimen sequenced was PBMCs. CDR3 residues: CASRRTGGTDTQYF. CDR3 nucleotide sequence: TGTGCCAGCAGAAGGACAGGCGGCACAGATACGCAGTATTTT.